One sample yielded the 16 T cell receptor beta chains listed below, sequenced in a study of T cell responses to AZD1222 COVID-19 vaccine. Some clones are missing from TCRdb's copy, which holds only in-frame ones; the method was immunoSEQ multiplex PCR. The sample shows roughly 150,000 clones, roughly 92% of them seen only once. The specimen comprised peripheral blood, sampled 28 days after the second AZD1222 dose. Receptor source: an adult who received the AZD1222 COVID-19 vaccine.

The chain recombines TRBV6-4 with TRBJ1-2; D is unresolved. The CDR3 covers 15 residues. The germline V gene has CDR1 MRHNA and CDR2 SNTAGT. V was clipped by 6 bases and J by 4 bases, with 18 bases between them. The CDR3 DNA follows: TGTGCCAGCAGCCTTCGGCACGCTGCCCCCTATGGCTACACCTTC. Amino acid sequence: CASSLRHAAPYGYTF.

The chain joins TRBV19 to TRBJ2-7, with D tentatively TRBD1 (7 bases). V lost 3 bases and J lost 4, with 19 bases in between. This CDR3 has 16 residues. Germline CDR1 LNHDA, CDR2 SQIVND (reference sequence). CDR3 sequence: CASSIRGGQVRYEQYF. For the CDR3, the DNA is TGTGCCAGTAGTATTAGGGGAGGACAGGTAAGGTACGAGCAGTACTTC.

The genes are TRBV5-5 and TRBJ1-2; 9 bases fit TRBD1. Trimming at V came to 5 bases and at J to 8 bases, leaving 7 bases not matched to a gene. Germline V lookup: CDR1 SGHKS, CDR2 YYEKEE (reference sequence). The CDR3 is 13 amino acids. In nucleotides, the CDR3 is TGTGCCAGCAGTATTGGGACAGGGAGCGGCTACACCTTC. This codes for CASSIGTGSGYTF.

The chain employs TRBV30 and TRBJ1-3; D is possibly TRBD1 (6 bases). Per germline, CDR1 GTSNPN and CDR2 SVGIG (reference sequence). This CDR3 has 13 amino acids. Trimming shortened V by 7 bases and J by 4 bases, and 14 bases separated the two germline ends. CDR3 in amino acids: CASTGTLGNTIYF. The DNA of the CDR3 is TGTGCCTCAACTGGGACACTAGGAAACACCATATATTTT.

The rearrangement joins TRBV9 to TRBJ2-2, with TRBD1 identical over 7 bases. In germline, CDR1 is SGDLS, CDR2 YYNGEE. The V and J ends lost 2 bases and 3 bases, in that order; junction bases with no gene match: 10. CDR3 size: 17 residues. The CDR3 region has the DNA TGTGCCAGCAGCGTCCGACAGGGCAGGTGGGACACCGGGGAGCTGTTTTTT. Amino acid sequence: CASSVRQGRWDTGELFF.

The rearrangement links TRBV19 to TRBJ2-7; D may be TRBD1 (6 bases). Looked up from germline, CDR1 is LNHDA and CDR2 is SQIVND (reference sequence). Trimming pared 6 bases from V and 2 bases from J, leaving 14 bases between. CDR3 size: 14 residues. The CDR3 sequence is CASSRGQGTYEQYF. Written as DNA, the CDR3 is TGTGCCAGTAGCCGAGGGCAGGGGACCTACGAGCAGTACTTC.

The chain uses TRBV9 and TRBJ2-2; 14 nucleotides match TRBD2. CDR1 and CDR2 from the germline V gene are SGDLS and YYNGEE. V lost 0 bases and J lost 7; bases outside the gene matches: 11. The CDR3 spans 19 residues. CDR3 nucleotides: TGTGCCAGCAGCGTAGAGGCAGGGGGACTAGCGGGGGCTGGCGGGGAGCTGTTTTTT. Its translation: CASSVEAGGLAGAGGELFF.

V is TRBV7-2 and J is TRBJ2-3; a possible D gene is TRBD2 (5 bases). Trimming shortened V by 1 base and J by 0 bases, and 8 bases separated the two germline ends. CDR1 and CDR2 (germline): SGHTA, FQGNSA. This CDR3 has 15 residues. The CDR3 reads CASSLGLASTDTQYF. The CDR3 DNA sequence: TGTGCCAGCAGCTTAGGGCTAGCCAGCACAGATACGCAGTATTTT.

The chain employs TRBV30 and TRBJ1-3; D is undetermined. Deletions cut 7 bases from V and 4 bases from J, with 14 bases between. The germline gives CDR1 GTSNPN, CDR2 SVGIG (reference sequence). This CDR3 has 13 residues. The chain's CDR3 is CAFSSTAGNTIYF. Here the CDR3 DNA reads TGTGCCTTCTCCTCAACCGCAGGAAACACCATATATTTT.

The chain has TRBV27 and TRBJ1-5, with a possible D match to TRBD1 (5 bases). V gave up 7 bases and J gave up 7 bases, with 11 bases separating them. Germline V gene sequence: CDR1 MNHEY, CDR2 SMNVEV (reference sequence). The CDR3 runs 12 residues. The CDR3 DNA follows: TGTGCCAGCAAGCAGGGCGGCCAGCCCCAGCATTTT. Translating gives CASKQGGQPQHF.

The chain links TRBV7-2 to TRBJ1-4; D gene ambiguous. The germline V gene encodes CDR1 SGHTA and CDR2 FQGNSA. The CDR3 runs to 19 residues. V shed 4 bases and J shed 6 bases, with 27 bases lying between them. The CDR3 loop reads CASSSTNRSRAYNYEKLFF. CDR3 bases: TGTGCCAGCAGCTCTACAAACAGATCCCGGGCCTATAATTATGAAAAACTGTTTTTT.

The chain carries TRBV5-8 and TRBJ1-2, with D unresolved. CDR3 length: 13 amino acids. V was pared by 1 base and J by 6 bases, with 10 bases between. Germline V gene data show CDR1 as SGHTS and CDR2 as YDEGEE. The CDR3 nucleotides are TGTGCCAGCAGCTTGAGCACAGAGAATGGCTACACCTTC. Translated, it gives CASSLSTENGYTF.

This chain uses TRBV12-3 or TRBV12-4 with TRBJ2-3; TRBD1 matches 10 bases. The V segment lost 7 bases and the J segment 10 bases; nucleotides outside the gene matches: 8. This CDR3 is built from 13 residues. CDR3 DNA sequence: TGTGCCAGCACCGGGACAGGGGTTAGTGCGCAGTATTTT. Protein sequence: CASTGTGVSAQYF.

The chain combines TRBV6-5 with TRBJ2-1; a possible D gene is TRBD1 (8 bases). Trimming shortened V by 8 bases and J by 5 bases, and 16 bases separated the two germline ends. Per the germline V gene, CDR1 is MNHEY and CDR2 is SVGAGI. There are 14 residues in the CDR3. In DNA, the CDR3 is TGTGCCAGCTTAAACAGGGGGAGGGACAATGAGCAGTTCTTC. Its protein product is CASLNRGRDNEQFF.

The DNA for the CDR3 is TGTGCCAGCAGCGCTTGGAGTGCAACTAATGAAAAACTGTTTTTT. Translation: CASSAWSATNEKLFF. The chain combines TRBV7-9 with TRBJ1-4; D gene ambiguous. The ends were cut back, 5 bases at V and 0 bases at J, with 10 bases in the middle. Germline CDR1 reads SEHNR; CDR2 reads FQNEAQ (reference sequence). The CDR3 extends over 15 amino acids.

CDR3 sequence (DNA): TGTGCCAGCAGCCAAGGGGGGGACACTGAAGCTTTCTTT. It is translated as CASSQGGDTEAFF. The chain carries TRBV7-8 and TRBJ1-1; tentative D call: TRBD1 (6 bases). V was cut by 5 bases and J by 3 bases, with 10 bases left in between. Per germline, CDR1 SGHVS and CDR2 FQNEAQ. The CDR3 spans 13 residues.